This note documents a single TCR beta chain sequence. The sample comes from a study of blood T cell repertoires in COVID-19. CDR3 length equals 16 residues. Germline CDR1 and CDR2: MNHEY and SMNVEV (reference sequence). Trimming stripped 2 bases from V and 6 bases from J, with 19 bases between. The assay was immunoSEQ multiplex PCR, and TCRdb's table has in-frame clones only and misses some. Of under 150,000 clones listed, around 79% are singletons. This sequence was found in a man aged 60-69 years with acute or convalescent COVID-19. Sequencing was carried out using peripheral blood. V and J are TRBV27 and TRBJ1-2; the D is unclear. CDR3 bases: TGTGCCAGCAGTTTAACCCCCTTCGGAGGGAAGGATGGCTACACCTTC. It specifies CASSLTPFGGKDGYTF.